These T cell receptor beta chains were read from a single sample in a study of blood T cell repertoires in COVID-19. Sequencing was performed with immunoSEQ multiplex PCR; in TCRdb, only in-frame clones are kept and a portion is missing. The sample contains roughly 230,000 clones, around four fifths of which appear only once. The sample comprised peripheral blood. These receptors came from a man aged 35 to 55 with acute or convalescent COVID-19. Both conserved end residues are part of each CDR3. Fields, in order: CDR3 length, D gene, J gene, clone size, V gene, CDR3 DNA, CDR3 protein. The D gene is left open where the match is weak. Not every row has a clone size; where given, it reads once, few, many or a size class.

16	TRBD2	TRBJ2-7	-	TRBV27	TGTGCCAGCAGTTCCCTGGGACTAGCGGGAGCCTACGAGCAGTACTTC	CASSSLGLAGAYEQYF
15	TRBD1	TRBJ1-5	-	TRBV19	TGTGCCAGTAGTATGGCCGACAGGGGGGATCAGCCCCAGCATTTT	CASSMADRGDQPQHF
16	TRBD1	TRBJ1-1	-	TRBV4-1	TGCGCCAGCAGGCTACGGACAGGGGGTGGGAACACTGAAGCTTTCTTT	CASRLRTGGGNTEAFF
14	-	TRBJ1-6	-	TRBV10-3	TGTGCCATCAGTGAGTCGAGGTTGGGTTCACCCCTCCACTTT	CAISESRLGSPLHF
20	TRBD1	TRBJ1-4	-	TRBV19	TGTGCCAGTAGTAGAGGGGACAGCGGAATTAACCTTGCAACTAATGAAAAACTGTTTTTT	CASSRGDSGINLATNEKLFF
19	TRBD2	TRBJ2-1	-	TRBV5-6	TGTGCCAGCACCTCCCGGGGTAGCGGGAGGTACCGTTTTCGGGATGAGCAGTTCTTC	CASTSRGSGRYRFRDEQFF
16	TRBD2	TRBJ2-1	-	TRBV6-4	TGTGCCAGCGGGGGCTCCGGGACTAGCGATTACAATGAGCAGTTCTTC	CASGGSGTSDYNEQFF
11	-	TRBJ1-1	-	TRBV6-6	TGTGCCAGCAGTATAGATACTGAAGCTTTCTTT	CASSIDTEAFF
12	-	TRBJ2-5	-	TRBV5-8	TGTGCCAGCAGCCCAGACAGAGAGACCCAGTACTTC	CASSPDRETQYF
16	-	TRBJ2-7	-	TRBV5-5	TGTGCCAGCAGCTTGGGACAGCCCAGGTCGACCTACGAGCAGTACTTC	CASSLGQPRSTYEQYF
17	-	TRBJ2-6	-	TRBV10-3	TGTGCCATCAGTGAGTCCTCGTCAGGGGCTGGGGCCAACGTCCTGACTTTC	CAISESSSGAGANVLTF
15	-	TRBJ2-5	-	TRBV19	TGTGCCAGTAGTATGATGCGACAGAGCCAAGAGACCCAGTACTTC	CASSMMRQSQETQYF
11	TRBD2	TRBJ2-7	few	TRBV6-5	TGTGCCAGCAATCGGGGGGACGAGCAGTACTTC	CASNRGDEQYF
14	TRBD1	TRBJ1-3	-	TRBV2	TGTGCCAGCAGGGACAGGGGCTCTGGAAACACCATATATTTT	CASRDRGSGNTIYF
14	-	TRBJ2-1	-	TRBV11-3	TGTGCCAGCAGCCCACCGACTTCCCCCAATGAGCAGTTCTTC	CASSPPTSPNEQFF
15	-	TRBJ1-2	-	TRBV25-1	TGTGCCAGCAGCACGACAGCTCGACCGTTTGGGGGCTACACCTTC	CASSTTARPFGGYTF
16	-	TRBJ1-3	-	TRBV7-2	TGTGCCAGCAGCTTAGTGACTGCCAGCTCTGGAAACACCATATATTTT	CASSLVTASSGNTIYF
13	-	TRBJ1-6	-	TRBV7-9	TGTGCCAGCAGCTTCCCAAATAATTCACCCCTCCACTTT	CASSFPNNSPLHF
17	-	TRBJ1-5	-	TRBV6-2/TRBV6-3	TGTGCCAGCAGTTACGTGCTGGGCGGGTCTAGCAATCAGCCCCAGCATTTT	CASSYVLGGSSNQPQHF
16	TRBD1	TRBJ2-5	-	TRBV5-6	TGTGCCAGCAGCTTGTCGGGGACAGGGCTTCAAGAGACCCAGTACTTC	CASSLSGTGLQETQYF
17	-	TRBJ1-1	-	TRBV3-1/TRBV3-2	TGTGCCAGCAGCCAAGATTGGAGTAATACAGGGTCCCCTGAAGCTTTCTTT	CASSQDWSNTGSPEAFF
16	TRBD2	TRBJ2-1	-	TRBV6-2/TRBV6-3	TGTGCCAGCAGTTCCCCGGGACTAGCGGGAGGGGATGAGCAGTTCTTC	CASSSPGLAGGDEQFF
13	-	TRBJ1-2	-	TRBV12-3/TRBV12-4	TGTGCCAGCAGTCGGACATCCGACTATGGCTACACCTTC	CASSRTSDYGYTF
14	TRBD2	TRBJ2-1	-	TRBV6-6	TGTGCCAGCAGTCCGGGACTAGCAGACAATGAGCAGTTCTTC	CASSPGLADNEQFF
14	-	TRBJ1-6	-	TRBV11-2	TGTGCCAGCAGCTTAGCCAGATTTAATTCACCCCTCCACTTT	CASSLARFNSPLHF
14	-	TRBJ1-4	-	TRBV30	TGTGCCTGGGAGAGGATGGGCAGGGGCGAAAAACTGTTTTTT	CAWERMGRGEKLFF
13	-	TRBJ1-5	-	TRBV3-1/TRBV3-2	TGTGCCAGCAGCCAAGAGCGGAATCAGCCCCAGCATTTT	CASSQERNQPQHF
14	TRBD1	TRBJ1-5	-	TRBV19	TGTGCCAGTAGTATTCAGGGGGGCAATCAGCCCCAGCATTTT	CASSIQGGNQPQHF
15	-	TRBJ2-2	-	TRBV29-1	TGCAGCGCTTTGGGACTTAACATGAACACCGGGGAGCTGTTTTTT	CSALGLNMNTGELFF
16	-	TRBJ1-4	-	TRBV5-6	TGTGCCAGCAGCTTTTCCCGACCGAACGGGGTCGAAAAACTGTTTTTT	CASSFSRPNGVEKLFF
15	-	TRBJ1-1	few	TRBV18	TGTGCCAGCTCACAGGCAACAGGGATGAACACTGAAGCTTTCTTT	CASSQATGMNTEAFF
13	-	TRBJ2-5	once	TRBV13	TGTGCCAGCAGCTCCAGGGTGGTTGGGACCCAGTACTTC	CASSSRVVGTQYF
15	-	TRBJ2-1	-	TRBV3-1/TRBV3-2	TGTGCCAGCAGTCCCGGGCCCGGCGGGGACAATGAGCAGTTCTTC	CASSPGPGGDNEQFF
15	-	TRBJ1-3	-	TRBV11-2	TGTGCCAGCAACATGCCCGGCCAGGGTGGAAACACCATATATTTT	CASNMPGQGGNTIYF
17	-	TRBJ1-1	-	TRBV15	TGTGCCACCAGCAGAGATCTTTTGGCAGGGGCCAACACTGAAGCTTTCTTT	CATSRDLLAGANTEAFF
14	-	TRBJ2-3	-	TRBV7-3	TGTGCCAGCAGCCCCGGTTTTAGCGCAGATACGCAGTATTTT	CASSPGFSADTQYF
16	TRBD2	TRBJ2-3	-	TRBV5-1	TGCGCCAGCAGCACCACTAGCGGGGTGGGCACAGATACGCAGTATTTT	CASSTTSGVGTDTQYF
14	TRBD2	TRBJ2-2	-	TRBV30	TGTGCCTGGTGTAGCGGGAGTTGGACCGGGGAGCTGTTTTTT	CAWCSGSWTGELFF
16	-	TRBJ1-5	-	TRBV24-1	TGTGCCACCAGTAACTCGCAGGGTGCCCCAAATCAGCCCCAGCATTTT	CATSNSQGAPNQPQHF
14	TRBD1	TRBJ1-3	-	TRBV11-2	TGTGCCAGCAGCTTAGCAGGGGGCGGAAACACCATATATTTT	CASSLAGGGNTIYF
14	-	TRBJ2-5	-	TRBV5-1	TGCGCCAGCAGCTTGGCGATGGCGGAAGAGACCCAGTACTTC	CASSLAMAEETQYF
15	TRBD1	TRBJ2-3	-	TRBV7-8	TGTGCCAGCAGCACTGGGACAGCCAGCACAGATACGCAGTATTTT	CASSTGTASTDTQYF
13	TRBD1	TRBJ1-1	-	TRBV30	TGTGCCTGGACAGGGGGCTTTAACACTGAAGCTTTCTTT	CAWTGGFNTEAFF
16	TRBD2	TRBJ2-3	-	TRBV13	TGTGCCAGCAGCTCTCTTAGCGGGAGGAGCACAGATACGCAGTATTTT	CASSSLSGRSTDTQYF
16	-	TRBJ1-1	-	TRBV4-2	TGTGCCAGCAGCCAAGATCGGGGAGGGGGAAACACTGAAGCTTTCTTT	CASSQDRGGGNTEAFF
15	-	TRBJ2-7	-	TRBV30	TGTGCCTGGAGTGTACTAGGGCAAGTCGTCAGCGAGCAGTACTTC	CAWSVLGQVVSEQYF
14	-	TRBJ1-5	-	TRBV2	TGTGCCAGCAGTGCCAGCGGAGGCAATCAGCCCCAGCATTTT	CASSASGGNQPQHF
16	TRBD2	TRBJ2-3	-	TRBV18	TGTGCCAGCTCAGCTGGGACTAGCGGGACCACAGATACGCAGTATTTT	CASSAGTSGTTDTQYF
16	TRBD1	TRBJ2-1	-	TRBV10-3	TGTGCCATCAGTGAATCCGCTTTGACAGGGGTCAATGAGCAGTTCTTC	CAISESALTGVNEQFF